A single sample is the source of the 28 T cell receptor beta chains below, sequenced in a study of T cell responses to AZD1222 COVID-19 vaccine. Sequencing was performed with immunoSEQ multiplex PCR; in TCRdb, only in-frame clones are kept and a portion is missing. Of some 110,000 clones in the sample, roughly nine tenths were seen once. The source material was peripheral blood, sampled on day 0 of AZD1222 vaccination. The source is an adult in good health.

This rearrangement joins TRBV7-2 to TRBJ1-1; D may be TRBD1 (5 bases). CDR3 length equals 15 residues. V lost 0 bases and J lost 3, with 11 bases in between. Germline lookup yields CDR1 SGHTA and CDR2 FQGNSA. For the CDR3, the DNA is TGTGCCAGCAGCTTAGCGCTAGACAGCTACACTGAAGCTTTCTTT. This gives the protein CASSLALDSYTEAFF.

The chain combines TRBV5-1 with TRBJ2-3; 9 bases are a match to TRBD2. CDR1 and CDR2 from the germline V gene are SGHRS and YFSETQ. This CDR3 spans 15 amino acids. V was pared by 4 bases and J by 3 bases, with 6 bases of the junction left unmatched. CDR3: CASSPRGGRTDTQYF. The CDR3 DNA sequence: TGCGCCAGCAGCCCGCGGGGGGGCCGGACAGATACGCAGTATTTT.

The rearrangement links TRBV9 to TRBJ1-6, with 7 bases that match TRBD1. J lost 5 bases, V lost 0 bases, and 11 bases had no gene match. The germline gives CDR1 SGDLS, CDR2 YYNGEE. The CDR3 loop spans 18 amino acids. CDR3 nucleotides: TGTGCCAGCAGCGTAGTTGGACAGAAGGGGGCTAATAATTCACCCCTCCACTTT. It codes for CASSVVGQKGANNSPLHF.

The CDR3 loop is CASSIDKWDSPLHF. In DNA form, the CDR3 reads TGTGCCAGCAGTATCGACAAGTGGGATTCACCCCTCCACTTT. The chain carries TRBV6-5 and TRBJ1-6; D unresolved. Germline V gene sequence: CDR1 MNHEY, CDR2 SVGAGI. V lost 5 bases and J 8 bases, leaving 13 bases between the germline ends. The CDR3 runs to 14 residues.

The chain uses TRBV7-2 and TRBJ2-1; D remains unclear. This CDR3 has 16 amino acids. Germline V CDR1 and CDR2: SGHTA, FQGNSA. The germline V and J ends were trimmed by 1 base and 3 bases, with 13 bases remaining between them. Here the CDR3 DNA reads TGTGCCAGCAGCTTAGGTCCGGGCCGACTCTACAATGAGCAGTTCTTC. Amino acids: CASSLGPGRLYNEQFF.

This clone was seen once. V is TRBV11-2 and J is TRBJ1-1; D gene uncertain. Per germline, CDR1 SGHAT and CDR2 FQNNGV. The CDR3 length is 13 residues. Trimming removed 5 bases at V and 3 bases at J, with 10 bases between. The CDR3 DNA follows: TGTGCCAGCAGCCTAAGGTCGGACACTGAAGCTTTCTTT. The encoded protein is CASSLRSDTEAFF.

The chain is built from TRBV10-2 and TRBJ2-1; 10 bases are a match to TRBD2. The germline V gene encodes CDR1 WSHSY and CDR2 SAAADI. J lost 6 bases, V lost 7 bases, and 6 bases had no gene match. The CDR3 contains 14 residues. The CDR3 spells CASTPQREGNEQFF. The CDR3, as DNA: TGCGCCAGCACCCCCCAGCGGGAGGGCAATGAGCAGTTCTTC.

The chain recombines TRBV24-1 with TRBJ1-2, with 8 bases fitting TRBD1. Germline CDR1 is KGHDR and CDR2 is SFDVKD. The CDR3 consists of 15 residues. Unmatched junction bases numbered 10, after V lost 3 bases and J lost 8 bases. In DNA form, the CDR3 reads TGTGCCACCAGTGATCCCTGGACAGGGAGAGGAGGCTACACCTTC. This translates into CATSDPWTGRGGYTF.

Here the CDR3 DNA reads TGCGCCAGCAGCCAGGGTACAGGGGGGAGCTCACCCCTCCACTTT. Protein: CASSQGTGGSSPLHF. The rearrangement links TRBV4-1 to TRBJ1-6, with 8 bases fitting TRBD1. Germline V gives CDR1 MGHRA, CDR2 YSYEKL. V was pared by 3 bases and J by 10 bases, with 8 bases of the junction left unmatched. This CDR3 is 15 amino acids long.

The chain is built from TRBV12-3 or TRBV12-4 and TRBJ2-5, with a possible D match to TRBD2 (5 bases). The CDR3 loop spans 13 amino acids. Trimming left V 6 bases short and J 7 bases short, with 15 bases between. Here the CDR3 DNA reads TGTGCCAGCAGGTTGGACTCCGGGTGGACCCAGTACTTC. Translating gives CASRLDSGWTQYF.

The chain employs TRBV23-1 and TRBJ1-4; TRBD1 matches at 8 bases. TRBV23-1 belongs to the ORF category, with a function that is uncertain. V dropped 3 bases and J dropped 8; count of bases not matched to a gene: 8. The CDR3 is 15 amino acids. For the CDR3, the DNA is TGCGCCAGCAGTCATCCCCGGGACAGGCGAGAAAAACTGTTTTTT. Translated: CASSHPRDRREKLFF.

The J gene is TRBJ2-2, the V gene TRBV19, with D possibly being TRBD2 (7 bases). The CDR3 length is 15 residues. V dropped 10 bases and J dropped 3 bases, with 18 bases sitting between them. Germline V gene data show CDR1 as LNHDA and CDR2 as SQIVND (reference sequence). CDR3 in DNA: TGTGCCACCAGTCTCGGGGGGCCCCACACCGGGGAGCTGTTTTTT. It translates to CATSLGGPHTGELFF.

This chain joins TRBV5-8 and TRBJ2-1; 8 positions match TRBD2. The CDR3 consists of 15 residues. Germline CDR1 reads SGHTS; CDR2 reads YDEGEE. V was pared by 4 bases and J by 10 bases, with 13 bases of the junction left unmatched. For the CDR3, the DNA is TGTGCCAGCAGCCCTGGGATAGCGGGGCCCGGAGAGCAGTTCTTC. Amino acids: CASSPGIAGPGEQFF.

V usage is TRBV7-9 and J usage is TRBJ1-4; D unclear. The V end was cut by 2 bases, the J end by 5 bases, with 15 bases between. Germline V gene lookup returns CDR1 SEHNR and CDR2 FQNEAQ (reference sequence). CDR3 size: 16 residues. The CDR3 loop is CASSLSLSEKNEKLFF. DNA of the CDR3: TGTGCCAGCAGCTTAAGTTTGTCAGAGAAGAATGAAAAACTGTTTTTT. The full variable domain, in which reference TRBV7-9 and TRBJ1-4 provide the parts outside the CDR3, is DTGVSQNPRHKITKRGQNVTFRCDPISEHNRLYWYRQTLGQGPEFLTYFQNEAQLEKSRLLSDRFSAERPKGSFSTLEIQRTEQGDSAMYLCASSLSLSEKNEKLFFGSGTQLSVL.

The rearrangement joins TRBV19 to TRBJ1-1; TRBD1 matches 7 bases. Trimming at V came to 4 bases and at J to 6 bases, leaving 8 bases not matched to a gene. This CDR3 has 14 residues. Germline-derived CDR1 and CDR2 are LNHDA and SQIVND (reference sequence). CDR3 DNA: TGTGCCAGTAGTACGAGACAGGGTTGGTCTGAAGCTTTCTTT. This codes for CASSTRQGWSEAFF.

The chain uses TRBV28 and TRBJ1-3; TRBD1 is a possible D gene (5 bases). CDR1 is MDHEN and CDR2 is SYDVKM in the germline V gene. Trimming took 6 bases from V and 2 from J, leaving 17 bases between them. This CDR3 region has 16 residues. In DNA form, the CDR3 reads TGTGCCAGCAGGGCCTCGGGGCGGTCAACTGGAAACACCATATATTTT. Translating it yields CASRASGRSTGNTIYF. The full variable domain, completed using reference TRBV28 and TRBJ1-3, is DVKVTQSSRYLVKRTGEKVFLECVQDMDHENMFWYRQDPGLGLRLIYFSYDVKMKEKGDIPEGYSVSREKKERFSLILESASTNQTSMYLCASRASGRSTGNTIYFGEGSWLTVV.

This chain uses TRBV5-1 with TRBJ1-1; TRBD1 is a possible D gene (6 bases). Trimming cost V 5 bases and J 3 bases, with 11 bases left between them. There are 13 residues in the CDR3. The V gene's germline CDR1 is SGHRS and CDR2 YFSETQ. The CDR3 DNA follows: TGCGCCAGCAGATCAGGGGCCGACACTGAAGCTTTCTTT. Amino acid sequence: CASRSGADTEAFF.

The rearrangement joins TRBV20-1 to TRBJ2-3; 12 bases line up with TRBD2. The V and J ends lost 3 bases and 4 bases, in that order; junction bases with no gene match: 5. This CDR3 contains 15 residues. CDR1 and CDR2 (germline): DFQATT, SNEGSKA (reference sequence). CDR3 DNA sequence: TGCAGTGCTAGTGCCCGGACTAGCGGGGCAGATACGCAGTATTTT. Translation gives CSASARTSGADTQYF.

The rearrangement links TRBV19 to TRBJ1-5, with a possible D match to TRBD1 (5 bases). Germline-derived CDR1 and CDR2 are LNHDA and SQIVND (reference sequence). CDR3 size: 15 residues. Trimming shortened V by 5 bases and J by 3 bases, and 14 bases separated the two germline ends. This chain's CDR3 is CASSPRDRFNQPQHF. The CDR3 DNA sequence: TGTGCCAGTAGTCCCCGAGACAGATTCAATCAGCCCCAGCATTTT. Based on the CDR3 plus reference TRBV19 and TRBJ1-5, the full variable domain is DGGITQSPKYLFRKEGQNVTLSCEQNLNHDAMYWYRQDPGQGLRLIYYSQIVNDFQKGDIAEGYSVSREKKESFPLTVTSAQKNPTAFYLCASSPRDRFNQPQHFGDGTRLSIL.

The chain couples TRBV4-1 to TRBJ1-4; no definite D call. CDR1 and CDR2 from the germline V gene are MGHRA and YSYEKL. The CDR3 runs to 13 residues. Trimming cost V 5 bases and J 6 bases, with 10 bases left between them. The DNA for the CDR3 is TGCGCCAGCAGCTTTGACACCTATGAAAAACTGTTTTTT. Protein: CASSFDTYEKLFF.

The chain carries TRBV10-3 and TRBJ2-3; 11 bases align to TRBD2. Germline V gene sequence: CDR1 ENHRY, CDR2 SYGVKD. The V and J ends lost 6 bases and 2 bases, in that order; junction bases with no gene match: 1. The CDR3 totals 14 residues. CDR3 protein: CAIRGLAATDTQYF. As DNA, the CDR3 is TGTGCCATCAGGGGACTAGCGGCCACAGATACGCAGTATTTT.

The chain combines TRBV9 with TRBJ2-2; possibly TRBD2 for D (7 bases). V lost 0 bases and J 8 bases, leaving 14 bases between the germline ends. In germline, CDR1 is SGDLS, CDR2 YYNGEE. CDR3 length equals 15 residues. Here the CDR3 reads CASSVGGGAGGELFF. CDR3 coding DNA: TGTGCCAGCAGCGTAGGCGGGGGCGCTGGGGGGGAGCTGTTTTTT. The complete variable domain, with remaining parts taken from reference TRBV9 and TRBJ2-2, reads DSGVTQTPKHLITATGQRVTLRCSPRSGDLSVYWYQQSLDQGLQFLIQYYNGEERAKGNILERFSAQQFPDLHSELNLSSLELGDSALYFCASSVGGGAGGELFFGEGSRLTVL.

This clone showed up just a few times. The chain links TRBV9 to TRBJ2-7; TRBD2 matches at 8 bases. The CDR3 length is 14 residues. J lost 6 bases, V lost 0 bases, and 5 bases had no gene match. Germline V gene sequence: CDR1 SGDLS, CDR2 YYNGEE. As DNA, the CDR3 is TGTGCCAGCAGCGTAGCGGGAGGGCCAGCCGAGCAGTACTTC. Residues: CASSVAGGPAEQYF.

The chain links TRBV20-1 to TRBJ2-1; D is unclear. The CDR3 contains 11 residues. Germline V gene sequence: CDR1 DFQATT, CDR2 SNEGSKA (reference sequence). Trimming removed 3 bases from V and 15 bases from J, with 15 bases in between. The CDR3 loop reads CSASYPNGRFF. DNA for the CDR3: TGCAGTGCTAGTTACCCCAACGGACGGTTCTTC.

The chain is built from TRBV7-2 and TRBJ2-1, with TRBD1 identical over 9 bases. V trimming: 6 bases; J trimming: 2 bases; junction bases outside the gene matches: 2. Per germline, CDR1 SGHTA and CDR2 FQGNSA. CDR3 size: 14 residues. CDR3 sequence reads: CASRRQGAYNEQFF. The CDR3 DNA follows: TGTGCCAGCAGGCGACAGGGGGCCTACAATGAGCAGTTCTTC.

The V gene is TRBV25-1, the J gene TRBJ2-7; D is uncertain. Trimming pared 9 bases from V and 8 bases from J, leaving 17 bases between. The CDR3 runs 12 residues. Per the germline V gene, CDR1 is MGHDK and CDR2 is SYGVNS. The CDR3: CARARRRRKQYF. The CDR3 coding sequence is TGTGCCAGGGCTCGACGACGAAGGAAGCAGTACTTC.

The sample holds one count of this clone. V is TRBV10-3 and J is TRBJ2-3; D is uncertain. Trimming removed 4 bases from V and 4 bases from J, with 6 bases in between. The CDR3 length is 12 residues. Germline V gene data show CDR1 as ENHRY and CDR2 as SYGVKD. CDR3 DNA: TGTGCCATCAGTGGGACGCCAGATACGCAGTATTTT. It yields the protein CAISGTPDTQYF.

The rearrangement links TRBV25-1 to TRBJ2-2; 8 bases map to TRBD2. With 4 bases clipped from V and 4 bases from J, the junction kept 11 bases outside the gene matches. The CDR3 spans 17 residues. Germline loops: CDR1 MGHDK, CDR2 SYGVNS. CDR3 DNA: TGTGCCAGCAGTGCACTGACGGGGGGGGTTGGCACCGGGGAGCTGTTTTTT. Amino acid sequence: CASSALTGGVGTGELFF.